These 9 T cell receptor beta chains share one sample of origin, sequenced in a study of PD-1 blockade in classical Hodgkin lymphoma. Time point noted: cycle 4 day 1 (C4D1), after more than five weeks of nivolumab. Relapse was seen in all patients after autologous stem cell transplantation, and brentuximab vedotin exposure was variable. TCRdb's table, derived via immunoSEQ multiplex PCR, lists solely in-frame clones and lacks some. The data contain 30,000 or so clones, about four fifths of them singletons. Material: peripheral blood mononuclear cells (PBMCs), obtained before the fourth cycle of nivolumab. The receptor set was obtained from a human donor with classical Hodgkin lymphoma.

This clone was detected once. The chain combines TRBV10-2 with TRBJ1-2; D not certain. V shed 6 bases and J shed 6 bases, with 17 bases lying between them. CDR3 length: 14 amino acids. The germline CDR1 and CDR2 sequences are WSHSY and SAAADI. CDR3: CASSDDMGVHGYTF. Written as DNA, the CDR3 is TGCGCCAGCAGCGATGACATGGGAGTCCATGGCTACACCTTC.

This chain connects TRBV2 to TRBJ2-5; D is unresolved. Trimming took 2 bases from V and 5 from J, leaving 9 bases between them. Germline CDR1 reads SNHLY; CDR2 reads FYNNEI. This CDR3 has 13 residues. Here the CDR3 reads CASSENGRETQYF. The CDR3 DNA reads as TGTGCCAGCAGTGAAAATGGGCGGGAGACCCAGTACTTC.

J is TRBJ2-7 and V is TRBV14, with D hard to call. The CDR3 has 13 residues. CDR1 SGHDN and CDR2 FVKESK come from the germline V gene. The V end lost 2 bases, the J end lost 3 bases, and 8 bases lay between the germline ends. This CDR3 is CASSQREFYEQYF. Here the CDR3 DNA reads TGTGCCAGCAGCCAAAGAGAGTTCTACGAGCAGTACTTC.

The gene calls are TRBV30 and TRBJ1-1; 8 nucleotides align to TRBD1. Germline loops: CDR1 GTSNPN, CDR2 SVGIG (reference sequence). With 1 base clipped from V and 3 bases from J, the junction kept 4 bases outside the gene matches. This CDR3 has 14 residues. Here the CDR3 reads CAWSAGQGDTEAFF. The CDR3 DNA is TGTGCCTGGAGTGCAGGACAGGGAGACACTGAAGCTTTCTTT.

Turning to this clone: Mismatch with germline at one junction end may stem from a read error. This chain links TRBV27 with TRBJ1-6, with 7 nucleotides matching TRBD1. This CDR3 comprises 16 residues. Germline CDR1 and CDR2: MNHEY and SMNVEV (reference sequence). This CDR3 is CAGSLTGRTYNSPLHF. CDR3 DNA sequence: TGTGCCGGCAGCCTGACAGGGAGAACCTATAATTCACCCCTCCACTTT.

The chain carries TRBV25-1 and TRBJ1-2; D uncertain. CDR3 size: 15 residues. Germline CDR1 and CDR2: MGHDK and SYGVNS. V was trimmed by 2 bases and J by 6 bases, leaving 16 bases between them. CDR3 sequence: CASSESRELLDGYTF. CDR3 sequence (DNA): TGTGCCAGCAGTGAAAGTAGAGAACTACTAGATGGCTACACCTTC.

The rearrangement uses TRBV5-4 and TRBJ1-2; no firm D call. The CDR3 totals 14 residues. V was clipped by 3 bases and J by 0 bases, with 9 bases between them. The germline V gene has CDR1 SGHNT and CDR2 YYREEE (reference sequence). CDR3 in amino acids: CASSSGGTNYGYTF. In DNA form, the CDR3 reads TGTGCCAGCAGCTCGGGCGGCACTAACTATGGCTACACCTTC.

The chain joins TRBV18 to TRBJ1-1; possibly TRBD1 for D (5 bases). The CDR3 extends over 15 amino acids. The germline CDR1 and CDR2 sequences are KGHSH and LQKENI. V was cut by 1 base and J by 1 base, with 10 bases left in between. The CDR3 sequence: CASSPRGTANTEAFF. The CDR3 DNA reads TGTGCCAGCTCACCACGGGGGACCGCGAACACTGAAGCTTTCTTT.

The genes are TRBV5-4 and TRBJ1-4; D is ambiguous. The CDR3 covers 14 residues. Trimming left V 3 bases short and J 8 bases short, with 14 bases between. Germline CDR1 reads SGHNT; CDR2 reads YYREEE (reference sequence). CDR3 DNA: TGTGCCAGCAGCTCGTCTAGCTTCCGGGAAAAACTGTTTTTT. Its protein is CASSSSSFREKLFF. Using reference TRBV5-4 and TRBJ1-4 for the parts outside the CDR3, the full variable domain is ETGVTQSPTHLIKTRGQQVTLRCSSQSGHNTVSWYQQALGQGPQFIFQYYREEENGRGNFPPRFSGLQFPNYSSELNVNALELDDSALYLCASSSSSFREKLFFGSGTQLSVL.